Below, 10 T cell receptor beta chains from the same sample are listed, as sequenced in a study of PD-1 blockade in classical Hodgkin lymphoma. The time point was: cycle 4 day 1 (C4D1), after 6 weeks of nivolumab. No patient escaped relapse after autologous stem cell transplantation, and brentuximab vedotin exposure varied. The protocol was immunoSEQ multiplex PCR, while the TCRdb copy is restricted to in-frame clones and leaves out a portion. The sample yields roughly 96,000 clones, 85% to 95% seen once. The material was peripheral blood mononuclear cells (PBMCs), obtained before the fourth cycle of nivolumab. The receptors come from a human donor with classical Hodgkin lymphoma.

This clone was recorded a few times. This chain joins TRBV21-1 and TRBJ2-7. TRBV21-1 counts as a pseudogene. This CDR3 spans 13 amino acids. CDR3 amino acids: CASSNLKIYEQYF. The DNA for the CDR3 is TGTGCCAGCAGCAATTTAAAGATCTACGAGCAGTACTTC.

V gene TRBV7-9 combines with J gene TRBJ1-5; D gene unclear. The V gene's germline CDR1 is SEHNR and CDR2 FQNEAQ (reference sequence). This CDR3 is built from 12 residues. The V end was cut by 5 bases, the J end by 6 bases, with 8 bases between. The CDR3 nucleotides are TGTGCCAGCAGCAGGGATGGTCAGCCCCAGCATTTT. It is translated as CASSRDGQPQHF.

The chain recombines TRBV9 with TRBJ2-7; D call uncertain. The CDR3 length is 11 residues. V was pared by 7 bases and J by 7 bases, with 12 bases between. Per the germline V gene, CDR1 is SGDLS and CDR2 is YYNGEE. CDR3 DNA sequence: TGTGCCAGCGGTGGCCTCCAAGAGCAGTACTTC. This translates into CASGGLQEQYF. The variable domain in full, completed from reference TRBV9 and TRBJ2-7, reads DSGVTQTPKHLITATGQRVTLRCSPRSGDLSVYWYQQSLDQGLQFLIQYYNGEERAKGNILERFSAQQFPDLHSELNLSSLELGDSALYFCASGGLQEQYFGPGTRLTVT.

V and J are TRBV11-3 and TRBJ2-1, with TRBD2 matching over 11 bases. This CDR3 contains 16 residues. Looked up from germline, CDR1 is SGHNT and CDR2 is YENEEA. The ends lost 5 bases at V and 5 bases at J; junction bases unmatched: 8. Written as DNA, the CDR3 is TGTGCCAGCAGCAAACGGACTAGCGGGCCCGACAATGAGCAGTTCTTC. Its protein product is CASSKRTSGPDNEQFF. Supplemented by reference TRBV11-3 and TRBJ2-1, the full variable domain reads EAGVVQSPRYKIIEKKQPVAFWCNPISGHNTLYWYLQNLGQGPELLIRYENEEAVDDSQLPKDRFSAERLKGVDSTLKIQPAELGDSAVYLCASSKRTSGPDNEQFFGPGTRLTVL.

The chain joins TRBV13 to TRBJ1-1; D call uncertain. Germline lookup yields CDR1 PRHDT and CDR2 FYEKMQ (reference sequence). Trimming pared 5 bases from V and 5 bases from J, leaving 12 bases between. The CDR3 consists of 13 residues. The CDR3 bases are TGTGCCAGCAGCCCCCGGAGGCCAACTGAAGCTTTCTTT. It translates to CASSPRRPTEAFF.

CDR3 nucleotide sequence: TGTGCCAGCAGCACTAGCGGGAGTTGGCATGAGCAGTTCTTC. It encodes CASSTSGSWHEQFF. The V call is TRBV6-6, the J call TRBJ2-1, with TRBD2 matching over 11 bases. The CDR3 covers 14 residues. CDR1 is MNHNY, CDR2 SVGAGI, per germline (reference sequence). V dropped 6 bases and J dropped 8; count of bases not matched to a gene: 6.

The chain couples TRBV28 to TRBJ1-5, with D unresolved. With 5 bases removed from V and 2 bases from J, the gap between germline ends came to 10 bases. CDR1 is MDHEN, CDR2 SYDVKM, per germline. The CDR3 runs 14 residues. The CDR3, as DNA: TGTGCCAGCAGTCCAGCAGTGGGCAATCAGCCCCAGCATTTT. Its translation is CASSPAVGNQPQHF.

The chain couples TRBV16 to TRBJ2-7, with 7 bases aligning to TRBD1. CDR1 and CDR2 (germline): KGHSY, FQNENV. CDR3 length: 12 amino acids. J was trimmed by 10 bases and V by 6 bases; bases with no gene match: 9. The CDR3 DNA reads TGTGCCAGCAGTCCCGGTGACAGGGAACAGTACTTC. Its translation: CASSPGDREQYF.

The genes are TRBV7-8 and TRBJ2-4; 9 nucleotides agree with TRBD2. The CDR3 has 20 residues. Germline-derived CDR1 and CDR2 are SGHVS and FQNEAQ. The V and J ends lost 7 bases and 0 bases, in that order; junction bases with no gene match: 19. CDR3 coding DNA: TGTGCCAGCACCAACCACCCCCCTAGCGGGAAAAGGGGAGCCAAAAACATTCAGTACTTC. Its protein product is CASTNHPPSGKRGAKNIQYF.

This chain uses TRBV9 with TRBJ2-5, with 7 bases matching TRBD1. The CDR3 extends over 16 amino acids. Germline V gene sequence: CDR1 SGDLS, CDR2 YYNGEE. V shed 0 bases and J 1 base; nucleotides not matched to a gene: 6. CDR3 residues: CASSVASGTAQETQYF. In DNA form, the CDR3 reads TGTGCCAGCAGCGTAGCCTCTGGGACAGCCCAAGAGACCCAGTACTTC. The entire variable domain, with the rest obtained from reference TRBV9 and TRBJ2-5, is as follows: DSGVTQTPKHLITATGQRVTLRCSPRSGDLSVYWYQQSLDQGLQFLIQYYNGEERAKGNILERFSAQQFPDLHSELNLSSLELGDSALYFCASSVASGTAQETQYFGPGTRLLVL.